This T cell receptor beta chain was captured by sequencing in a study of blood T cell repertoires in COVID-19. About the research overall: Acute and convalescent COVID-19 specimens originated in the United States, Italy and Spain.

The ends were cut back, 4 bases at V and 11 bases at J, with 14 bases in the middle. Germline lookup yields CDR1 MNHEY and CDR2 SMNVEV (reference sequence). This CDR3 comprises 12 residues. TCRdb's copy holds only in-frame clones and misses some; the assay was immunoSEQ multiplex PCR. The sample carries about 320,000 clones, 85% recorded once. This study enrolled people aged about 18 to 100 from around 25 US geographic areas. Cohort placement rested on clinical history that participants reported themselves. This receptor was taken from a woman younger than 45 who had been exposed to COVID-19. The chain uses TRBV27 and TRBJ1-1, with D perhaps matching TRBD1 (5 bases). Sequenced material: PBMCs or T cells enriched from blood (not recorded which). DNA of the CDR3: TGTGCCAGCAGTTCCCTAAGTGGGGGGGCTTTCTTT. It is translated as CASSSLSGGAFF.